One TCR beta chain is described in this entry. This record comes from a study of blood T cell repertoires in COVID-19. Study-wide background: From T cells, B-cell-depleted T cells, or PBMCs came the material, which was cDNA or gDNA.

In the original processing: Estimates of nucleated cell counts were drawn from the amplification of reference gene primers. TCRdb's copy holds only in-frame clones and misses some; the assay was immunoSEQ multiplex PCR. The V and J calls and clone size come from that table; D and trimming were worked out from the DNA. The sample yields under 300,000 clones, roughly nine tenths seen once. V was shortened by 3 bases and J by 8 bases, with 13 bases between the two germline ends. The CDR3 consists of 14 residues. Germline lookup yields CDR1 SGHTA and CDR2 FQGNSA. The chain employs TRBV7-2 and TRBJ1-4; D is perhaps TRBD1 (6 bases). The sequenced sample consisted of PBMCs or T cells enriched from blood (not recorded which). This receptor was identified in a human donor in a cohort exposed to, infected with or recovered from COVID-19 (not recorded which). The donor label of this sample is uncertain. The CDR3: CASSFGGLGEKLFF. As DNA, the CDR3 is TGTGCCAGCAGCTTCGGGGGGCTTGGGGAAAAACTGTTTTTT.